This T cell receptor beta chain is drawn from a study of PD-1 blockade in classical Hodgkin lymphoma. Study observations and caveats: Exclusion was applied to patients who started nivolumab under 1 year after ASCT. Significantly greater TCR diversity emerged by C4D1 in CD4+ cells but not CD8+ cells. Relapsed/refractory patients reportedly had the lowest baseline TCR diversity, below newly diagnosed patients, who were below healthy donors. Complete responders showed a baseline diversity that resembled the diversity of newly diagnosed patients.

Only in-frame clones appear in the TCRdb table, and some are missing; sequencing was by immunoSEQ multiplex PCR. The sample has roughly 28,000 clones; about 78% are singletons. In regard to this clone: Its antigen is not known.

Trimming took 5 bases from V and 2 from J, leaving 9 bases between them. This CDR3 contains 13 residues. Germline V gene sequence: CDR1 MDHEN, CDR2 SYDVKM. In every patient, relapse followed autologous stem cell transplantation, while exposure to brentuximab vedotin differed. The sequencing here drew on peripheral blood mononuclear cells (PBMCs), taken before the second cycle of nivolumab. The chain combines TRBV28 with TRBJ1-2, with a possible D match to TRBD1 (5 bases). The receptor was isolated from a human donor with classical Hodgkin lymphoma. The CDR3 here is CASSDDSNYGYTF. In nucleotides, the CDR3 is TGTGCCAGCAGTGATGACAGCAACTATGGCTACACCTTC.